This T cell receptor beta chain was profiled in a study of T cells in Graves' hyperthyroidism and ophthalmopathy (dated by TCRdb to about 2019). About the investigation overall: Peripheral blood was sampled at the time of initial diagnosis, prior to any treatment. TCR V-J signatures able to tell the groups apart were searched for in a discovery cohort of some 97 patients, of whom 43 had Graves' ophthalmopathy and about 55 had stable Graves' hyperthyroidism. Prospective prediction of ophthalmopathy was tested in an independent validation cohort consisting of 18 to 20 hyperthyroidism patients and some 17 patients who later progressed to ophthalmopathy. The 75 to 100 discovery patients were randomly split 7:3 into training and test sets. In over five Graves' hyperthyroidism patients, the study also compared T-cell repertoires from thyroid tissue with T-cell repertoires from blood. After sampling, hyperthyroidism patients received methimazole starting at 30 mg daily, and ophthalmopathy patients received high-dose intravenous methylprednisolone. The paper describes TCR Vbeta CDR3 sequencing of 140 or so peripheral blood samples, made up of some 40 ophthalmopathy patients, over 70 hyperthyroidism patients and 17 progressor patients.

The TCR beta CDR3 regions were amplified from the RNA transcripts. A first-round RT-PCR of the TCR CDR3 used the HTBI primer set with the Qiagen OneStep RT-PCR kit. The libraries were constructed in a second round of multiplex PCR and then size-selected and purified. Libraries were sequenced paired-end with 100 bp reads on an Illumina HiSeq2000. For the original study's pipeline: SOAPnuke was used to process the raw data, throwing out any read that contained adapters or uncalled bases, had a mean Phred below 15, or lacked an exact constant-primer or identifier match. COPE v1.2.5 was used to merge the high-quality paired reads, and each unique nucleotide sequence was defined as a clonotype. MiTCR v1.1 was used to align the clonotypes against IMGT TRBV, TRBD and TRBJ reference segments. The analysis included only V-J combinations with a frequency above 0.0001, which together covered more than 99% of the repertoires. A TCS score was defined as the ratio between F50 (clonal expansion) and ExV (chaos), using BLOSUM62-based TCRdist between CDR3 peptides within each V-J. Welch's t-statistics and random forest reduced fewer than 600 V-J features to some 14, which were used in a naive Bayes classifier (R e1071). TCRdb passed the public sequencing reads through fastp at Q25 and MiXCR, retaining productive beta sequences. For every CDR3 protein sequence, its rows merge into one entry that carries the most common genes and DNA. What appears here as the V and J calls and clone size reflects TCRdb's work, not the paper's. This sample has 200,000 to 250,000 distinct CDR3 sequences in its table, and over 15% of those were observed once. Of the sample, around 26% falls within the top ten clones.

This clonotype was observed at least ten times. What this receptor recognizes is not known. Per-nucleotide qualities are absent, and no much larger clonotype sits a single base away. Study-level results and caveats: Blood samples also contained most of the expanded thyroid clonotypes (frequency above 0.001), which suggests that blood repertoires may reflect thyroid immune responses. In validation, the model predicted progression to ophthalmopathy with around 71% sensitivity and around 72% specificity, a median of 6.5 months before onset. No statistical method was used to fix the sample size in advance, and group allocation was not hidden from the investigators. Ophthalmopathy was separated from stable hyperthyroidism by a 13 V-J signature model, with around 90% sensitivity and roughly 81% specificity obtained in cross-validation and 80%/75% obtained in testing.

Deletion took 1 base off V and 6 bases off J, with a span of 19 bases between the germline ends. CDR1 and CDR2 were assigned from the germline V gene as MDHEN and SYDVKM. The CDR3 goes from the cysteine to the phenylalanine over 17 residues. Only the CDR3 DNA is retained, 51 bases long and in frame from the first base. Moderately to severely active disease, a Clinical Activity Score of at least 3, a NOSPECS grade of at least 4, and a duration under 3 months were present in ophthalmopathy patients. Any patient with an uncontrolled infection, another autoimmune disease, pregnancy or lactation was excluded. Clinical symptoms, serum thyroxine and TRAb, thyroid ultrasound, and orbital computed tomography formed the basis for the diagnoses. Ficoll-Paque density gradient centrifugation was used to isolate PBMCs from around 9.1 ml of fresh peripheral blood. Trizol reagent was used to extract total RNA, and RNA quality was then checked on an Agilent 2100 Bioanalyzer.

This clonotype originated in a woman between 18 and 29 years old with Graves' ophthalmopathy. This chain is built from TRBV28 and TRBJ1-5, with the D gene call left open. Material for sequencing was blood. This receptor has the CDR3 CASSLFLRGPLGQPQHF. The sequenced DNA is TGTGCCAGCAGTTTATTCCTTCGAGGACCGCTGGGTCAGCCCCAGCATTTT.